The 2 T cell receptor beta chains reported below all come from one sample, sequenced in a study of T cells after yellow fever vaccination. TCRdb analysed the 5' RACE reads with MiXCR anew, one entry per CDR3 protein. The repertoire holds some 340,000 distinct CDR3 sequences, with around 11% as singletons. Sequencing used CD4+ T cells sorted from PBMCs, obtained 45 days after the yellow fever booster vaccination. The receptors stem from a man aged 18 to 30 who received the YFV17D yellow fever vaccine.

This chain joins TRBV18 and TRBJ1-3, with no clear D. Germline loops: CDR1 KGHSH, CDR2 LQKENI. There are 15 residues in the CDR3. Trimming pared 4 bases from V and 0 bases from J, leaving 10 bases between. The CDR3, as DNA: TGTGCCAGCTCACAGGGCGTACCCTCTGGAAACACCATATATTTT. It is translated as CASSQGVPSGNTIYF.

The rearrangement joins TRBV4-3 to TRBJ2-7; TRBD1 matches 10 bases. The CDR3 consists of 18 residues. Trimming at V came to 2 bases and at J to 3 bases, leaving 13 bases not matched to a gene. Germline V gene data show CDR1 as LGHNA and CDR2 as YSLEER. The CDR3 region has the DNA TGCGCCAGCAGCCAATGGTATAGTTGGACAGGGGGTAACTACGAGCAGTACTTC. The encoded protein is CASSQWYSWTGGNYEQYF.